This TCR beta chain was retrieved from a study of blood T cells in healthy people across ages. Primers used in a second PCR of roughly 7 to 12 cycles were a sample-barcoded 5' primer and a J-beta primer mix. Using its own MiXCR run on the 5' RACE reads, TCRdb lists one record per CDR3 protein. This sample has roughly 1,700,000 distinct CDR3 sequences, with 28% found just once. Only a few counts were recorded for this clonotype. The CDR3 spans 17 residues. The V end was cut by 5 bases, the J end by 4 bases, with 21 bases between. Germline V gives CDR1 MNHNY, CDR2 SVGAGI (reference sequence). The TCR comes from a woman aged 25 to 39 in good health. The specimen sequenced was blood. The chain recombines TRBV6-6 with TRBJ1-5, with D possibly TRBD1 on 5 matching bases. CDR3 residues: CASSHGAEVLGNQPQHF. The CDR3 region has the DNA TGTGCCAGCAGTCACGGGGCCGAAGTATTGGGAAATCAGCCCCAGCATTTT.